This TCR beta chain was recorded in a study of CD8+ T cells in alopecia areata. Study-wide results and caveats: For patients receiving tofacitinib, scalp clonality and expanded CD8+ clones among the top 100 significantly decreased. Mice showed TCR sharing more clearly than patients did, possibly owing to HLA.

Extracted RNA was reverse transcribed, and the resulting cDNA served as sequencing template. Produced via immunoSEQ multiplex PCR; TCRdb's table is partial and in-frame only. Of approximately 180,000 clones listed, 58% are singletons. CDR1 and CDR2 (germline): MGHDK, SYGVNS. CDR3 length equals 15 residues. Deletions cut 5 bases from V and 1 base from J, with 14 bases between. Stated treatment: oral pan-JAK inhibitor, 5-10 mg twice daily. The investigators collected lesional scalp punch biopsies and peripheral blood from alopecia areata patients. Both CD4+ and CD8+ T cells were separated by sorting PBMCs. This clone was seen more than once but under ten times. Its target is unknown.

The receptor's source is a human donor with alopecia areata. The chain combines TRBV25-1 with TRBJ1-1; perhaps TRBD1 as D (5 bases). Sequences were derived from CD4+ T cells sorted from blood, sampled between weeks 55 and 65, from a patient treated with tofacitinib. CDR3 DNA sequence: TGTGCCAGCAGTTACGGGGGATCGAGGAACACTGAAGCTTTCTTT. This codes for CASSYGGSRNTEAFF.